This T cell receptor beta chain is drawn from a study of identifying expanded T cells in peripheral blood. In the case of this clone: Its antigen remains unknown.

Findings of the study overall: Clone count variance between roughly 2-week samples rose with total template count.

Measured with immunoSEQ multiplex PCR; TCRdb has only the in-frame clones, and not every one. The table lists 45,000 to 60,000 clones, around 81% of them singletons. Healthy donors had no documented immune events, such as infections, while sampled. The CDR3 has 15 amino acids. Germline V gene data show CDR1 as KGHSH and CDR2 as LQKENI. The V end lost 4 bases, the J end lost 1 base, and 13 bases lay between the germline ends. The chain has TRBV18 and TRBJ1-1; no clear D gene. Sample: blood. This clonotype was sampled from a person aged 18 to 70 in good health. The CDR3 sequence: CASSRLGGENTEAFF. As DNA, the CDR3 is TGTGCCAGCTCACGACTGGGCGGGGAGAACACTGAAGCTTTCTTT.